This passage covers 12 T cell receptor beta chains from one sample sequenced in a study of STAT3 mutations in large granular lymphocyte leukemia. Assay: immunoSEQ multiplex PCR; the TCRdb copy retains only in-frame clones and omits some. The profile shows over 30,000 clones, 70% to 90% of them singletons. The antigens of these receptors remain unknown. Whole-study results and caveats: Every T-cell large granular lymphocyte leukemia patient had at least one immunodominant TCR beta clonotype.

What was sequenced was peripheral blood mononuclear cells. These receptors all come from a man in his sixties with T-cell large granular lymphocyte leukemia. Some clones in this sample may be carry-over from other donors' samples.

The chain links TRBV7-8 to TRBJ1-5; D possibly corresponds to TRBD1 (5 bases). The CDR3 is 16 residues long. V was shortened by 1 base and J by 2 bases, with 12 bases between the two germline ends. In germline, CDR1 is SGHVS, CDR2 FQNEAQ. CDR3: CASSLVWGLGNQPQHF. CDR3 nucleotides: TGTGCCAGCAGCTTAGTATGGGGGTTAGGCAATCAGCCCCAGCATTTT.

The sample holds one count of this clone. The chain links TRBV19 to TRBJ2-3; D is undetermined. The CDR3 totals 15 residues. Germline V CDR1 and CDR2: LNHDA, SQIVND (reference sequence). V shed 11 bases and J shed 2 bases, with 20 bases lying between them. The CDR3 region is CARASRRPITDTQYF. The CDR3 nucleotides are TGTGCCCGTGCCTCCCGGCGCCCCATCACAGATACGCAGTATTTT. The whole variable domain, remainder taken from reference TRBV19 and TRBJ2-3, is DGGITQSPKYLFRKEGQNVTLSCEQNLNHDAMYWYRQDPGQGLRLIYYSQIVNDFQKGDIAEGYSVSREKKESFPLTVTSAQKNPTAFYLCARASRRPITDTQYFGPGTRLTVL.

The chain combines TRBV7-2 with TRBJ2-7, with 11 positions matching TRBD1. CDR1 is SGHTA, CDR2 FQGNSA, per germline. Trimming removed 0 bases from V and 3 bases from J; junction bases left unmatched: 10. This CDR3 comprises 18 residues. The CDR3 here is CASSLARSDRGRFYEQYF. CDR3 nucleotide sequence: TGTGCCAGCAGCTTAGCGCGGTCGGACAGGGGGCGTTTCTACGAGCAGTACTTC.

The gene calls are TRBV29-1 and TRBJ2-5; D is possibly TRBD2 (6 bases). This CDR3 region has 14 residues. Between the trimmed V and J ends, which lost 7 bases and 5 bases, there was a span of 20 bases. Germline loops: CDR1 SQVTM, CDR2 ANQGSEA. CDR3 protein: CSGGLGGAGETQYF. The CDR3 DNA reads TGCAGCGGCGGCCTGGGCGGGGCGGGGGAGACCCAGTACTTC.

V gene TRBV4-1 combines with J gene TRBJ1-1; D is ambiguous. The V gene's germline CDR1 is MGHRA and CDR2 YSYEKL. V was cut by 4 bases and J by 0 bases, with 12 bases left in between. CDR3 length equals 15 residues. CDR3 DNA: TGCGCCAGCAGCCTCCCGGGCAGAGTGAACACTGAAGCTTTCTTT. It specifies CASSLPGRVNTEAFF.

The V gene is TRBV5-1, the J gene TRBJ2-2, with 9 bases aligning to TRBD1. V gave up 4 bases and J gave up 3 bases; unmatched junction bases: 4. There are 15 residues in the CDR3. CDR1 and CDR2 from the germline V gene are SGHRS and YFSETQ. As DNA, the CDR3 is TGCGCCAGCAGCGGGGGACAGGGTGACACCGGGGAGCTGTTTTTT. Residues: CASSGGQGDTGELFF.

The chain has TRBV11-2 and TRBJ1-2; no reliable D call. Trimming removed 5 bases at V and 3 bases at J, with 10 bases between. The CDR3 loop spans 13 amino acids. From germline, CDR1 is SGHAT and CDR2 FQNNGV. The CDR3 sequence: CASSLATDYGYTF. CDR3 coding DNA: TGTGCCAGCAGCCTAGCAACAGACTATGGCTACACCTTC.

CDR3 coding DNA: TGTGCCAGCAGCTTAGTCGGGGGGGGCCGGGCCGGGGAGCTGTTTTTT. Translating it yields CASSLVGGGRAGELFF. The genes are TRBV13 and TRBJ2-2; TRBD2 matches at 8 bases. Trimming took 1 base from V and 6 from J; bases not matched to a gene: 7. CDR3 length equals 16 residues. Germline loops: CDR1 PRHDT, CDR2 FYEKMQ (reference sequence). Filled out from reference TRBV13 and TRBJ2-2, the complete variable domain reads AAGVIQSPRHLIKEKRETATLKCYPIPRHDTVYWYQQGPGQDPQFLISFYEKMQSDKGSIPDRFSAQQFSDYHSELNMSSLELGDSALYFCASSLVGGGRAGELFFGEGSRLTVL.

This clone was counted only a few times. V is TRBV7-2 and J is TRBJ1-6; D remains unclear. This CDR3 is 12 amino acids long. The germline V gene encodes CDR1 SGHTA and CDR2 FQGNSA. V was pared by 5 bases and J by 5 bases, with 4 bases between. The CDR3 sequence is CASSLNNSPLHF. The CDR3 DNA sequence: TGTGCCAGCAGCCTTAATAATTCACCCCTCCACTTT.

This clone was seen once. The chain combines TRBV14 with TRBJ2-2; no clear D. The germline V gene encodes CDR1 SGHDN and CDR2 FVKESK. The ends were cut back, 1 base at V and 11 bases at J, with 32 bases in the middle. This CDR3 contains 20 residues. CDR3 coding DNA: TGTGCCAGCAGCCAAGTGTCGGACGGGTACCGGAGAGCTGTCGAATACGAGCTGTTTTTT. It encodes CASSQVSDGYRRAVEYELFF. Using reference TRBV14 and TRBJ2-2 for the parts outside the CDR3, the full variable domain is EAGVTQFPSHSVIEKGQTVTLRCDPISGHDNLYWYRRVMGKEIKFLLHFVKESKQDESGMPNNRFLAERTGGTYSTLKVQPAELEDSGVYFCASSQVSDGYRRAVEYELFFGEGSRLTVL.

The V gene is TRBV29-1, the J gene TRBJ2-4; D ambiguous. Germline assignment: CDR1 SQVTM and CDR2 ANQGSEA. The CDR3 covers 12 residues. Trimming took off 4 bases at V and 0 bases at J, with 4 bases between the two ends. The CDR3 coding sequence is TGCAGCGTTGGACCAGCCAAAAACATTCAGTACTTC. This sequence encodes CSVGPAKNIQYF. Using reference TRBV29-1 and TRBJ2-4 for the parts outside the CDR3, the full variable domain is SAVISQKPSRDICQRGTSLTIQCQVDSQVTMMFWYRQQPGQSLTLIATANQGSEATYESGFVIDKFPISRPNLTFSTLTVSNMSPEDSSIYLCSVGPAKNIQYFGAGTRLSVL.

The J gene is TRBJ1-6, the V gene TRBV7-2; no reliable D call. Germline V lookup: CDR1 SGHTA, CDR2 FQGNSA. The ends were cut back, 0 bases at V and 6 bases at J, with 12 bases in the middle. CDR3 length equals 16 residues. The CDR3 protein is CASSLAGRRANSPLHF. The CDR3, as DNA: TGTGCCAGCAGCTTAGCCGGTAGAAGAGCTAATTCACCCCTCCACTTT.